One and the same sample provided the 22 T cell receptor beta chains below, sequenced in a study of metastatic and nonmetastatic thyroid tumors. MiXCR was used by TCRdb to re-call the PCR reads. The sample has 13,000 to 15,000 clones, roughly 28% seen once; the top ten hold around 21%. Before thyroid surgery, none of the patients had received any treatment. Sequences were obtained from tumor tissue. The receptor set was obtained from a female donor with papillary thyroid cancer or a benign thyroid nodule (not recorded which). Some clones in this sample may be carry-over from other donors' samples.

At least ten counts were recorded for this clone. The V and J genes are TRBV2 and TRBJ2-1; D is unclear. CDR3 size: 11 residues. Looked up from germline, CDR1 is SNHLY and CDR2 is FYNNEI. V was trimmed by 6 bases and J by 8 bases, leaving 8 bases between them. CDR3 residues: CASRFFDEQFF. Written as DNA, the CDR3 is TGTGCCAGCAGATTTTTTGATGAGCAGTTCTTC.

V gene TRBV30 combines with J gene TRBJ1-3; D not resolved. Germline loops: CDR1 GTSNPN, CDR2 SVGIG (reference sequence). The CDR3 sequence is 13 residues long. With 1 base removed from V and 3 bases from J, the gap between germline ends came to 7 bases. CDR3 residues: CAWSGAVGNTIYF. The CDR3 nucleotides are TGTGCCTGGAGTGGAGCCGTTGGAAACACCATATATTTT.

The chain links TRBV11-2 to TRBJ1-1; D unclear. Trimming stripped 1 base from V and 5 bases from J, with 17 bases between. The CDR3 contains 16 residues. Germline CDR1 SGHAT, CDR2 FQNNGV. CDR3 residues: CASSLVSGLTGTEAFF. CDR3 coding DNA: TGTGCCAGCAGCTTAGTATCAGGTCTCACCGGAACTGAAGCTTTCTTT.

The chain joins TRBV20-1 to TRBJ2-1; 8 nucleotides agree with TRBD1. V gave up 6 bases and J gave up 4 bases; unmatched junction bases: 8. The CDR3 sequence is 14 residues long. Per the germline V gene, CDR1 is DFQATT and CDR2 is SNEGSKA (reference sequence). CDR3 bases: TGCAGTGCCACGGCGGGACAGGATTACAATGAGCAGTTCTTC. It translates to CSATAGQDYNEQFF.

This clone occurred many times. The V and J genes are TRBV6-1 and TRBJ2-3; D perhaps matches TRBD1 (5 bases). Germline V lookup: CDR1 MNHNS, CDR2 SASEGT. This CDR3 region has 13 residues. V lost 7 bases and J 2 bases, leaving 10 bases between the germline ends. In DNA form, the CDR3 reads TGTGCCAGCAAACAGGAAAACACAGATACGCAGTATTTT. This sequence encodes CASKQENTDTQYF.

This clone was detected only a few times. A junction end diverges from the germline sequence, so it may reflect a read error. The V and J genes are TRBV10-3 and TRBJ2-1, with D perhaps matching TRBD1 or TRBD2 (5 bases each). The germline gives CDR1 ENHRY, CDR2 SYGVKD. CDR3 length: 15 amino acids. The CDR3 is CATSDIIWGYNEQFF. CDR3 nucleotides: TGTGCCACCAGTGATATTATCTGGGGGTACAACGAGCAGTTCTTC.

In its sample, this clone was seen many times. V gene TRBV3-1 combines with J gene TRBJ2-5, with D perhaps TRBD2 (6 bases). This CDR3 has 17 amino acids. The V gene lost 1 base and the J gene lost 3 bases, with 18 bases spanning the gap. CDR1 is LGHDT, CDR2 YNNKEL, per germline (reference sequence). DNA of the CDR3: TGTGCCAGCAGCCAAGCTCTGACTCGGCGGGGAGAAGAGACCCAGTACTTC. It codes for CASSQALTRRGEETQYF.

Many counts were recorded for this clone. This may stem from a read error, because a much larger clone lies one nucleotide away. The chain has TRBV7-6 and TRBJ2-1, with 7 nucleotides matching TRBD1. J gave up 7 bases and V 11 bases, and 5 bases lay outside the gene matches. This CDR3 has 11 residues. The germline gives CDR1 SGHVS, CDR2 FNYEAQ. Here the CDR3 reads CAGSTGNEQFF. The CDR3 nucleotides read TGTGCCGGTTCGACAGGGAATGAGCAGTTCTTC.

This clone has at least ten counts. DNA of the CDR3: TGCGCCAGCAGCCCCTCGGGGGGCTACGTCTATGAGCAGTTCTTC. This translates into CASSPSGGYVYEQFF. This chain links TRBV5-1 with TRBJ2-1, with D possibly matching TRBD2 (7 bases). The CDR3 covers 15 residues. With 4 bases removed from V and 8 bases from J, the gap between germline ends came to 19 bases. The germline V gene encodes CDR1 SGHRS and CDR2 YFSETQ.

By sample fraction, this clone is medium-sized. The rearrangement joins TRBV12-3 or TRBV12-4 to TRBJ1-2, with TRBD1 matching 9 bases. The junction had 14 bases not matched to a gene; V was cut back by 4 bases and J by 8 bases. This CDR3 has 16 residues. Here the CDR3 reads CASSWTPGQGAFGYTF. The CDR3 bases are TGTGCCAGCAGTTGGACCCCGGGACAGGGCGCATTCGGCTACACCTTC.

The gene calls are TRBV4-1 and TRBJ2-3; unclear D gene. The germline CDR1 and CDR2 sequences are MGHRA and YSYEKL. This CDR3 contains 13 residues. Trimming removed 1 base at V and 7 bases at J, with 9 bases between. CDR3 coding DNA: TGCGCCAGCAGCCAAGCGGCCTTTAATACGCAGTATTTT. Translated: CASSQAAFNTQYF.

The chain uses TRBV11-2 and TRBJ1-2; the match to TRBD1 covers 9 bases. There are 14 residues in the CDR3. CDR1 is SGHAT, CDR2 FQNNGV, per germline. The V and J ends lost 4 bases and 7 bases, in that order; junction bases with no gene match: 7. Here the CDR3 DNA reads TGTGCCAGCAGCTGGGGGACAGGGCGCTCTGGCTACACCTTC. This translates into CASSWGTGRSGYTF.

The chain joins TRBV7-6 to TRBJ2-1, with TRBD2 matching 7 bases. Trimming removed 4 bases from V and 0 bases from J; junction bases left unmatched: 9. The CDR3 extends over 17 amino acids. The germline CDR1 and CDR2 sequences are SGHVS and FNYEAQ. Here the CDR3 reads CASSSSGTMSSYNEQFF. CDR3 in DNA: TGTGCCAGCAGCTCGAGCGGGACTATGAGCTCCTACAATGAGCAGTTCTTC.

The table lists this clone with a few counts. This chain links TRBV12-5 with TRBJ1-4; D might be TRBD1 (5 bases). Germline values: CDR1 LGHNT, CDR2 FRNRAP. Trimming stripped 2 bases from V and 6 bases from J, with 16 bases between. The CDR3 runs to 16 residues. In nucleotides, the CDR3 is TGTGCTAGTGGTTTGAGTCCGGGGCCGAGCGATGAAAAACTGTTTTTT. Residues: CASGLSPGPSDEKLFF. Together with reference TRBV12-5 and TRBJ1-4, the CDR3 gives the full variable domain: DARVTQTPRHKVTEMGQEVTMRCQPILGHNTVFWYRQTMMQGLELLAYFRNRAPLDDSGMPKDRFSAEMPDATLATLKIQPSEPRDSAVYFCASGLSPGPSDEKLFFGSGTQLSVL.

This clone was counted between two and nine times. This rearrangement joins TRBV27 to TRBJ2-7; D is undetermined. This CDR3 has 14 amino acids. CDR1 is MNHEY, CDR2 SMNVEV, per germline (reference sequence). V lost 4 bases, J lost 1 base, and 11 bases lay in between. The CDR3 loop is CASSSVGRSYEQYF. In DNA, the CDR3 is TGTGCCAGCAGTTCAGTTGGACGGTCCTACGAGCAGTACTTC.

This clone was seen a handful of times. This chain connects TRBV24-1 to TRBJ1-5; D call uncertain. Germline V gene lookup returns CDR1 KGHDR and CDR2 SFDVKD. V gave up 8 bases and J gave up 4 bases, with 8 bases separating them. The CDR3 runs 12 residues. The CDR3 protein is CATIAPNQPQHF. CDR3 DNA: TGTGCCACCATTGCTCCGAATCAGCCCCAGCATTTT.

The V gene is TRBV10-1, the J gene TRBJ1-6, with 8 bases identical to TRBD1. In germline, CDR1 is WNHNN, CDR2 SYGVQD (reference sequence). The V segment lost 5 bases and the J segment 6 bases; nucleotides outside the gene matches: 3. The CDR3 runs to 14 residues. In DNA, the CDR3 is TGCGCCAGCAGTCCTGACAGGGGTAATTCACCCCTCCACTTT. It encodes CASSPDRGNSPLHF.

The rearrangement uses TRBV4-2 and TRBJ2-7; 7 bases agree with TRBD2. This CDR3 contains 15 residues. V lost 1 base, J lost 2 bases, and 5 bases stayed unmatched. Germline V gene data show CDR1 as LGHNA and CDR2 as YNFKEQ. The CDR3 is CASSQGLADPYEQYF. The CDR3 coding sequence is TGTGCCAGCAGCCAAGGGCTAGCGGACCCCTACGAGCAGTACTTC.

This clone was seen a handful of times. CDR3 protein: CASSGASTDTQYF. Written as DNA, the CDR3 is TGTGCCAGCAGCGGGGCTAGCACAGATACGCAGTATTTT. This chain uses TRBV6-1 with TRBJ2-3; either TRBD1 or TRBD2 may fit D (5 bases each). Germline V gene lookup returns CDR1 MNHNS and CDR2 SASEGT. Trimming removed 6 bases at V and 0 bases at J, with 7 bases between. The CDR3 contains 13 residues.

This clone was seen a handful of times. This rearrangement joins TRBV25-1 to TRBJ2-7; weak D call: TRBD1 (6 bases). The V end lost 3 bases, the J end lost 6 bases, and 12 bases lay between the germline ends. Germline assignment: CDR1 MGHDK and CDR2 SYGVNS. CDR3 length: 13 amino acids. In DNA, the CDR3 is TGTGCCAGCAGTGACTCCAACAGGGTCGAGCAGTACTTC. Translated, it gives CASSDSNRVEQYF.

The chain joins TRBV28 to TRBJ2-7, with 8 nucleotides matching TRBD2. The CDR3 length is 14 residues. Germline V lookup: CDR1 MDHEN, CDR2 SYDVKM. The J segment lost 3 bases and the V segment lost 7 bases, leaving 8 bases of the junction unmatched. CDR3 residues: CASNKLAADYEQYF. CDR3 nucleotide sequence: TGTGCCAGCAATAAACTAGCGGCGGACTACGAGCAGTACTTC. The full variable domain, with the rest looked up from reference TRBV28 and TRBJ2-7, is DVKVTQSSRYLVKRTGEKVFLECVQDMDHENMFWYRQDPGLGLRLIYFSYDVKMKEKGDIPEGYSVSREKKERFSLILESASTNQTSMYLCASNKLAADYEQYFGPGTRLTVT.

The rearrangement uses TRBV20-1 and TRBJ2-1; D gene uncertain. This CDR3 spans 16 amino acids. V lost 2 bases and J 0 bases, leaving 14 bases between the germline ends. Per germline, CDR1 DFQATT and CDR2 SNEGSKA (reference sequence). CDR3 region: CSARKYRAGSYNEQFF. The DNA of the CDR3 is TGCAGTGCTAGAAAATATAGAGCCGGCTCCTACAATGAGCAGTTCTTC.